The 18 T cell receptor beta chains below were found in one sample sequenced in a study of blood T cell repertoires in COVID-19. Using immunoSEQ multiplex PCR, the repertoire was profiled, and TCRdb retains in-frame clones only, with some absent. This table has some 150,000 clones, approximately 80% appearing once. Sequenced material: peripheral blood. These receptors were obtained from a woman older than 75 in a cohort sampled during active or convalescent COVID-19.

This chain links TRBV7-8 with TRBJ1-1, with TRBD1 matching over 8 bases. The V segment lost 5 bases and the J segment 10 bases; nucleotides outside the gene matches: 9. Germline V gives CDR1 SGHVS, CDR2 FQNEAQ. The CDR3 contains 13 residues. CDR3 coding DNA: TGTGCCAGCAGCCCCGGACAGGGTAGGGCAGCTTTCTTT. It is translated as CASSPGQGRAAFF.

The rearrangement uses TRBV9 and TRBJ2-3, with D tentatively TRBD2 (5 bases). Per germline, CDR1 SGDLS and CDR2 YYNGEE. V gave up 1 base and J gave up 6 bases, with 15 bases separating them. The CDR3 length is 15 residues. CDR3 nucleotides: TGTGCCAGCAGCGTAACGGGAATTGGTGGGGATACGCAGTATTTT. Amino acids: CASSVTGIGGDTQYF.

The rearrangement joins TRBV6-2 or TRBV6-3 to TRBJ2-3, with 9 positions matching TRBD1. CDR3 length equals 20 residues. The germline CDR1 and CDR2 sequences are MNHEY and SVGEGT. Trimming removed 0 bases from V and 0 bases from J; junction bases left unmatched: 13. The CDR3 sequence is CASSYSIYGTGPLSTDTQYF. CDR3 in DNA: TGTGCCAGCAGTTACTCGATTTACGGGACAGGGCCACTTAGCACAGATACGCAGTATTTT.

This clone turned up a few times. The V and J genes are TRBV12-1 and TRBJ1-6. TRBV12-1 is designated a pseudogene. This CDR3 has 16 amino acids. CDR3 in DNA: TGTGCGCAACCGGGAGGAGAACCAAAGGATAATTCACCCCTCCACTTT. Translated: CAQPGGEPKDNSPLHF.

The chain links TRBV28 to TRBJ1-1; D is undetermined. CDR1 and CDR2 (germline): MDHEN, SYDVKM. Trimming pared 5 bases from V and 1 base from J, leaving 11 bases between. The CDR3 extends over 14 amino acids. CDR3 protein: CASSPINKNTEAFF. In nucleotides, the CDR3 is TGTGCCAGCAGTCCAATAAACAAGAACACTGAAGCTTTCTTT.

This clone has a single count. The chain is built from TRBV7-9 and TRBJ2-5; the match to TRBD1 covers 10 bases. This CDR3 is 13 amino acids long. V lost 1 base and J lost 9; bases outside the gene matches: 2. Germline V gene data show CDR1 as SEHNR and CDR2 as FQNEAQ (reference sequence). The CDR3 DNA reads as TGTGCCAGCAGCTTAGGGGGGACAGGGGCCCAGTACTTC. It specifies CASSLGGTGAQYF. The complete variable domain, with remaining parts taken from reference TRBV7-9 and TRBJ2-5, reads DTGVSQNPRHKITKRGQNVTFRCDPISEHNRLYWYRQTLGQGPEFLTYFQNEAQLEKSRLLSDRFSAERPKGSFSTLEIQRTEQGDSAMYLCASSLGGTGAQYFGPGTRLLVL.

V usage is TRBV21-1 and J usage is TRBJ1-6; TRBD1, the table's D call, lacks a check against the DNA. TRBV21-1 is noted as a pseudogene. The CDR3 covers 17 residues. The CDR3 is CASSKEGQGYQNSPLHF. Written as DNA, the CDR3 is TGTGCCAGCAGCAAAGAGGGACAGGGTTACCAAAATTCACCCCTCCACTTT.

V usage is TRBV2 and J usage is TRBJ2-3, with 7 bases fitting TRBD1. Looked up from germline, CDR1 is SNHLY and CDR2 is FYNNEI. J gave up 3 bases and V 7 bases, and 13 bases lay outside the gene matches. The CDR3 spans 16 residues. This CDR3 is CASTALLTGNTDTQYF. DNA for the CDR3: TGTGCCAGCACTGCACTCCTGACAGGGAATACAGATACGCAGTATTTT.

The V and J genes are TRBV4-2 and TRBJ1-5; 9 positions agree with TRBD1. The CDR3 runs to 16 residues. Germline values: CDR1 LGHNA, CDR2 YNFKEQ. The V segment lost 4 bases and the J segment 6 bases; nucleotides outside the gene matches: 10. The CDR3 DNA reads as TGTGCCAGCAGCCCGTCTGGACAGGGGTTGGGTCAGCCCCAGCATTTT. Translation: CASSPSGQGLGQPQHF.

In its sample, this clone was seen once. The rearrangement joins TRBV18 to TRBJ2-7; D is unresolved. The V end was cut by 1 base, the J end by 2 bases, with 12 bases between. CDR1 is KGHSH, CDR2 LQKENI, per germline. CDR3 length equals 15 residues. The CDR3 sequence is CASSPLSASTYEQYF. CDR3 in DNA: TGTGCCAGCTCACCACTGTCAGCTAGTACCTACGAGCAGTACTTC.

The gene calls are TRBV7-8 and TRBJ2-2, with 7 bases lining up with TRBD1. The trim removed 1 base at V and 3 bases at J, leaving 8 bases unmatched. CDR1 is SGHVS and CDR2 is FQNEAQ in the germline V gene. The CDR3 runs 17 residues. CDR3 protein: CASSLVKGQMHTGELFF. The DNA for the CDR3 is TGTGCCAGCAGCTTAGTAAAGGGACAGATGCACACCGGGGAGCTGTTTTTT.

This clone was counted a few times. This chain connects TRBV27 to TRBJ1-5; TRBD1 is a possible D gene (6 bases). The CDR3 runs 15 residues. Germline values: CDR1 MNHEY, CDR2 SMNVEV (reference sequence). The ends were cut back, 2 bases at V and 2 bases at J, with 10 bases in the middle. CDR3 sequence reads: CASSLEGVGNQPQHF. CDR3 sequence (DNA): TGTGCCAGCAGTTTAGAGGGGGTCGGCAATCAGCCCCAGCATTTT.

The V and J genes are TRBV15 and TRBJ1-5; D perhaps matches TRBD1 (5 bases). The length of the CDR3 is 16 residues. V was pared by 0 bases and J by 9 bases, with 18 bases between. Looked up from germline, CDR1 is LNHNV and CDR2 is YYDKDF (reference sequence). In nucleotides, the CDR3 is TGTGCCACCAGCAGAGATCTTGCCGACAGTCTTCGGCCCCAGCATTTT. Translated, it gives CATSRDLADSLRPQHF.

This clone occurred once. The chain couples TRBV6-5 to TRBJ1-6; D call uncertain. In germline, CDR1 is MNHEY, CDR2 SVGAGI. This CDR3 is built from 15 residues. The ends were cut back, 0 bases at V and 9 bases at J, with 12 bases in the middle. The CDR3 DNA follows: TGTGCCAGCAGTTACTCGCGGGAGGTAGCTTCACCCCTCCACTTT. It codes for CASSYSREVASPLHF.

V gene TRBV5-8 combines with J gene TRBJ2-7; D is perhaps TRBD1 (5 bases). CDR3 length: 12 residues. Germline CDR1 is SGHTS and CDR2 is YDEGEE. Trimming removed 9 bases from V and 7 bases from J, with 17 bases in between. The DNA for the CDR3 is TGTGCCACCGGCAGGCAGGGTGGTGAGCAGTACGTC. Encoded protein: CATGRQGGEQYV.

The chain recombines TRBV7-2 with TRBJ1-6, with TRBD1 as a possible D gene (5 bases). Trimming removed 3 bases from V and 9 bases from J, with 15 bases in between. Looked up from germline, CDR1 is SGHTA and CDR2 is FQGNSA. The CDR3 covers 15 residues. The CDR3: CASSLQGTVSSPLHF. CDR3 sequence (DNA): TGTGCCAGCAGCTTGCAGGGAACAGTTAGTTCACCCCTCCACTTT.

V and J are TRBV5-8 and TRBJ2-7; no definite D call. V was pared by 1 base and J by 9 bases, with 11 bases between. The CDR3 is 12 residues long. Germline loops: CDR1 SGHTS, CDR2 YDEGEE. CDR3 DNA: TGTGCCAGCAGCTTGTACAGTACCAGGCAGTACGTC. Amino acid sequence: CASSLYSTRQYV.

The rearrangement joins TRBV7-3 to TRBJ1-6, with D possibly being TRBD1 (5 bases). The V gene lost 5 bases and the J gene lost 7 bases, with 9 bases spanning the gap. Germline V gene sequence: CDR1 SGHTA, CDR2 FQGTGA. The CDR3 contains 13 residues. CDR3 sequence reads: CASSMTENSPLHF. CDR3 DNA: TGTGCCAGCAGCATGACAGAGAATTCACCCCTCCACTTT.